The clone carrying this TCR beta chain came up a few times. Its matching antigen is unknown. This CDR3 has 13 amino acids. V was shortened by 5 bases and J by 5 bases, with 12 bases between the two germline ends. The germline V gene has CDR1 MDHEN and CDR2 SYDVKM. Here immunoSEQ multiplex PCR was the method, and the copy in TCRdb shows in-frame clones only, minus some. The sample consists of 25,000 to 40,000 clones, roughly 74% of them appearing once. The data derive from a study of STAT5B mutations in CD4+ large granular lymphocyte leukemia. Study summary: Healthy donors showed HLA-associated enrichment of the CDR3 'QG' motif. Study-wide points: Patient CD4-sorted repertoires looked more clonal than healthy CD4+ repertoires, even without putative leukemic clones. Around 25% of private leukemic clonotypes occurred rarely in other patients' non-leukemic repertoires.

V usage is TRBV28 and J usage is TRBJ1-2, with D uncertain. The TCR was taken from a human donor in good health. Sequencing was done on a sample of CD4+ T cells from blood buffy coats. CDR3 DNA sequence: TGTGCCAGCAGTGGACGCACTCTATATGGCTACACCTTC. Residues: CASSGRTLYGYTF.